Sequencing of this T cell receptor (beta chain) was carried out in a study of beta chain features in type 1 diabetes. Broader study findings: Naive, central memory and Treg TCRB repertoires seemed to resemble each other more closely in patients than they did in healthy donors.

Expressed TCRB transcripts were sequenced after all isolated RNA was converted to cDNA. Data came from immunoSEQ multiplex PCR; TCRdb stores just in-frame clones and leaves some out. The repertoire holds some 900,000 clones, with under 20% as singletons. Only one count was recorded for this clone. The antigen is not known. V was pared by 1 base and J by 3 bases, with 10 bases between. CDR3 size: 15 residues. Germline values: CDR1 KGHSH, CDR2 LQKENI. This rearrangement joins TRBV18 to TRBJ1-5; D is undetermined. The sequence was obtained from a woman aged 18-29 years in good health. The sequencing input was naive CD4+ T cells from blood. CDR3 region: CASSPRAGFNQPQHF. The CDR3 nucleotides are TGTGCCAGCTCACCACGGGCCGGGTTCAATCAGCCCCAGCATTTT.